The clone carrying this T cell receptor (beta chain) was picked up many times. The antigen is undetermined. A single record per CDR3 protein comes from TCRdb applying MiXCR to the 5' RACE reads. The sample includes around 150,000 distinct CDR3 sequences, roughly 6.6% of them seen just once. The sample is drawn from a study of CD8 T cells in ankylosing spondylitis. V trimming: 4 bases; J trimming: 4 bases; junction bases outside the gene matches: 3. CDR3 size: 13 residues. Germline CDR1 is MGHDK and CDR2 is SYGVNS. Whole-study findings and limits: The clones that were linked to disease were reported to be significantly enriched in matched synovial fluid samples from ankylosing spondylitis patients. The authors found the disease-linked clones to be CD8+ and relatively rare in peripheral blood.

The TCR comes from a female donor with ankylosing spondylitis or in good health (not recorded which). V usage is TRBV25-1 and J usage is TRBJ1-1; TRBD1 agrees at 7 bases. Sequenced input: blood, either unsorted or a sorted T cell fraction (not recorded which). CDR3 amino acids: CASSAGGITEAFF. CDR3 in DNA: TGTGCCAGCAGTGCAGGGGGAATCACTGAAGCTTTCTTT.